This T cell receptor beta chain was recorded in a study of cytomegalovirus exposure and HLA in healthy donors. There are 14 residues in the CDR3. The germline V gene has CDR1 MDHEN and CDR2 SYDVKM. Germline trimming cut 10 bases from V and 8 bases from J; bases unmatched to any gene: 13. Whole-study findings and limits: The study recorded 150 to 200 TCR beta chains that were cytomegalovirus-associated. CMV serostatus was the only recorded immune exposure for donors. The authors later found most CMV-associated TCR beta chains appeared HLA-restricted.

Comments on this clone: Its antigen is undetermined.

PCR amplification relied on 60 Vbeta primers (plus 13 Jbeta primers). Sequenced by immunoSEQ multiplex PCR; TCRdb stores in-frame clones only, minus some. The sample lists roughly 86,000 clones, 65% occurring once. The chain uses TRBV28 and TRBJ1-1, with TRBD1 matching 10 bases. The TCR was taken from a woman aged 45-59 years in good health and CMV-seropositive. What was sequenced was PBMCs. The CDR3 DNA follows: TGTGCCATTAGACAGGGGGCTCCAGGGGGGGAAGCTTTCTTT. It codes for CAIRQGAPGGEAFF.